Below are 18 T cell receptor beta chains sequenced from a single sample in a study of control samples from healthy donors and cancer patients. Measured with immunoSEQ multiplex PCR; TCRdb has only the in-frame clones, and not every one. The sample carries roughly 140,000 clones, roughly 92% recorded once. Sequencing used blood. The receptors were sampled from a man aged 45-60 years in good health.

Written as DNA, the CDR3 is TGTGCCAGCAGCTCGACCTCGCGAGGCGCCTACAATGAGCAGTTCTTC. Encoded protein: CASSSTSRGAYNEQFF. V is TRBV6-2 or TRBV6-3 and J is TRBJ2-1, with D uncertain. Germline V gene lookup returns CDR1 MNHEY and CDR2 SVGEGT. V was cut by 6 bases and J by 2 bases, with 17 bases left in between. This CDR3 region has 16 residues.

The sample holds a few counts of this clone. The V gene is TRBV24-1, the J gene TRBJ1-5, with D possibly being TRBD1 (5 bases). The CDR3 sequence is 13 residues long. V was shortened by 4 bases and J by 11 bases, with 14 bases between the two germline ends. Germline CDR1 is KGHDR and CDR2 is SFDVKD. CDR3 in amino acids: CATSEGAQEAQHF. For the CDR3, the DNA is TGTGCCACCAGTGAGGGAGCACAGGAGGCCCAGCATTTT.

This rearrangement joins TRBV18 to TRBJ2-1, with 11 positions matching TRBD2. CDR1 is KGHSH, CDR2 LQKENI, per germline. J lost 1 base, V lost 0 bases, and 2 bases had no gene match. This CDR3 is 17 amino acids long. The CDR3: CASSPPTSGTSYNEQFF. CDR3 in DNA: TGTGCCAGCTCACCACCGACTAGCGGGACGTCCTACAATGAGCAGTTCTTC.

The chain carries TRBV5-5 and TRBJ1-1, with TRBD1 matching over 9 bases. This CDR3 spans 14 amino acids. The J segment lost 1 base and the V segment lost 4 bases, leaving 2 bases of the junction unmatched. CDR1 is SGHKS and CDR2 is YYEKEE in the germline V gene (reference sequence). The CDR3 coding sequence is TGTGCCAGCAGCGCGACAGGGGGGAACACTGAAGCTTTCTTT. Its translation is CASSATGGNTEAFF.

V is TRBV29-1 and J is TRBJ2-1; tentatively, D is TRBD2 (5 bases). V lost 4 bases, J lost 10 bases, and 17 bases lay in between. The CDR3 has 13 residues. CDR1 and CDR2 (germline): SQVTM, ANQGSEA. In DNA form, the CDR3 reads TGCAGCGTTGGCGGACTCCGGGGTGCGGAGCAGTTCTTC. The encoded protein is CSVGGLRGAEQFF.

The rearrangement joins TRBV5-1 to TRBJ2-1, with D uncertain. CDR3 size: 12 residues. Germline CDR1 and CDR2: SGHRS and YFSETQ. The germline V and J ends were trimmed by 0 bases and 9 bases, with 7 bases remaining between them. The CDR3 coding sequence is TGCGCCAGCAGCTTGGAGGGCAGTGAGCAGTTCTTC. Its protein is CASSLEGSEQFF.

The CDR3: CASSEWASGTETQYF. The CDR3 bases are TGCGCCAGCAGTGAGTGGGCTAGCGGGACGGAGACCCAGTACTTC. The chain couples TRBV10-1 to TRBJ2-5; the match to TRBD2 covers 9 bases. CDR1 and CDR2 from the germline V gene are WNHNN and SYGVQD (reference sequence). The CDR3 has 15 residues. V lost 1 base, J lost 5 bases, and 5 bases stayed unmatched.

V and J are TRBV11-2 and TRBJ2-7; perhaps TRBD1 as D (6 bases). Trimming shortened V by 3 bases and J by 2 bases, and 11 bases separated the two germline ends. The CDR3 consists of 14 residues. Germline values: CDR1 SGHAT, CDR2 FQNNGV. The CDR3 protein is CASSFSQGTYEQYF. The CDR3 DNA is TGTGCCAGCAGCTTTTCCCAGGGGACCTACGAGCAGTACTTC. The whole variable domain, filled in from reference TRBV11-2 and TRBJ2-7, reads EAGVAQSPRYKIIEKRQSVAFWCNPISGHATLYWYQQILGQGPKLLIQFQNNGVVDDSQLPKDRFSAERLKGVDSTLKIQPAKLEDSAVYLCASSFSQGTYEQYFGPGTRLTVT.

V usage is TRBV5-1 and J usage is TRBJ1-3; no definite D call. Germline values: CDR1 SGHRS, CDR2 YFSETQ. This CDR3 has 14 amino acids. Trimming cost V 3 bases and J 0 bases, with 7 bases left between them. CDR3 DNA: TGCGCCAGCAGCTCCTTAAGCTCTGGAAACACCATATATTTT. The encoded protein is CASSSLSSGNTIYF.

The chain employs TRBV9 and TRBJ2-6, with TRBD1 as a possible D gene (5 bases). Germline CDR1 is SGDLS and CDR2 is YYNGEE. V was shortened by 0 bases and J by 0 bases, with 16 bases between the two germline ends. This CDR3 spans 19 amino acids. CDR3 loop: CASSVAFQGLTSGANVLTF. Written as DNA, the CDR3 is TGTGCCAGCAGCGTAGCTTTTCAGGGCCTGACCTCTGGGGCCAACGTCCTGACTTTC.

This chain connects TRBV5-1 to TRBJ2-2; 8 bases match TRBD2. Germline-derived CDR1 and CDR2 are SGHRS and YFSETQ. The J segment lost 4 bases and the V segment lost 0 bases, leaving 8 bases of the junction unmatched. This CDR3 spans 17 amino acids. CDR3 DNA: TGCGCCAGCAGCTTGGCCGGGAGGGGGAAAGCCACCGGGGAGCTGTTTTTT. It yields the protein CASSLAGRGKATGELFF.

The chain employs TRBV27 and TRBJ2-1, with 8 bases that match TRBD2. The length of the CDR3 is 15 residues. The germline gives CDR1 MNHEY, CDR2 SMNVEV (reference sequence). Trimming removed 0 bases from V and 8 bases from J; junction bases left unmatched: 6. The CDR3 reads CASSLSVTSVYEQFF. The CDR3 region has the DNA TGTGCCAGCAGTTTATCTGTGACTAGCGTCTATGAGCAGTTCTTC.

This clone has just a few counts. The chain has TRBV20-1 and TRBJ2-7; D call uncertain. CDR1 and CDR2 (germline): DFQATT, SNEGSKA (reference sequence). The V and J ends lost 4 bases and 6 bases respectively, with 10 bases between them. The CDR3 is made up of 11 amino acids. The CDR3 loop reads CSAIKTPEQYF. The CDR3 bases are TGCAGTGCTATAAAGACCCCCGAGCAGTACTTC.

This clone was recorded only once. V gene TRBV5-1 combines with J gene TRBJ1-2; possible D gene TRBD1, 5 bases. V lost 4 bases, J lost 4 bases, and 17 bases lay in between. This CDR3 comprises 15 residues. Germline lookup yields CDR1 SGHRS and CDR2 YFSETQ. The CDR3 region has the DNA TGCGCCAGCAGCGAGGGACGACCTACAGCCTATGGCTACACCTTC. It codes for CASSEGRPTAYGYTF.

CDR3 sequence: CASSQTGLAGGEQYF. CDR3 DNA: TGTGCCAGCAGCCAGACGGGACTAGCGGGAGGCGAGCAGTACTTC. The chain combines TRBV3-1 (or the pseudogene TRBV3-2) with TRBJ2-7; 15 bases are a match to TRBD2. The trim removed 3 bases at V and 6 bases at J, leaving 3 bases unmatched. The germline V gene has CDR1 LGHDT and CDR2 YNNKEL (reference sequence). This CDR3 region has 15 residues.

Here the CDR3 reads CASSTFRRPLDEQYF. CDR3 bases: TGTGCCAGCAGTACCTTCCGTCGGCCCCTAGACGAGCAGTACTTC. The chain uses TRBV6-5 and TRBJ2-7; no firm D call. Germline V gene data show CDR1 as MNHEY and CDR2 as SVGAGI. Trimming removed 5 bases from V and 5 bases from J, with 19 bases in between. CDR3 length equals 15 residues.

The chain recombines TRBV7-9 with TRBJ2-2; weak D call: TRBD1 (5 bases). The CDR3 is made up of 17 amino acids. The V end was cut by 5 bases, the J end by 6 bases, with 22 bases between. The germline V gene has CDR1 SEHNR and CDR2 FQNEAQ (reference sequence). The CDR3 nucleotides read TGTGCCAGCAGCACACGAAATTCTCCGACAGTAGCCGGGGAGCTGTTTTTT. Protein sequence: CASSTRNSPTVAGELFF.

The rearrangement uses TRBV27 and TRBJ1-2; 8 nucleotides line up with TRBD1. Looked up from germline, CDR1 is MNHEY and CDR2 is SMNVEV (reference sequence). There are 13 residues in the CDR3. The trim removed 4 bases at V and 7 bases at J, leaving 5 bases unmatched. The CDR3 spells CASSSRTGPGYTF. The CDR3 DNA reads as TGTGCCAGCAGTTCCAGGACAGGGCCTGGCTACACCTTC.